The T cell receptor beta chain under discussion was sequenced for a study of blood T cell repertoires in COVID-19. About the study: Italy, Spain and the United States were the sources of the convalescent and acute COVID-19 samples. Sample material is recorded as cDNA or gDNA derived from T cells, B-cell-depleted T cells, or PBMCs.

The repertoire was sequenced with immunoSEQ multiplex PCR; TCRdb's copy has only in-frame clones and lacks some. The sample consists of roughly 250,000 clones, around 90% of them appearing once. Participants came from roughly 24 US areas, aged roughly 18 to 89 years. The V segment lost 5 bases and the J segment 4 bases; nucleotides outside the gene matches: 12. Per germline, CDR1 SGHTA and CDR2 FQGNSA. The CDR3 is 18 amino acids. Material for sequencing was PBMCs or T cells enriched from blood (not recorded which). The chain carries TRBV7-2 and TRBJ1-6; 9 bases fit TRBD1. This receptor was identified in a woman in her twenties or thirties with acute COVID-19. The chain's CDR3 is CASSIQPLGQGYNSPLHF. The CDR3 nucleotides are TGTGCCAGCAGCATCCAGCCCCTCGGACAGGGGTATAATTCACCCCTCCACTTT. Supplemented by reference TRBV7-2 and TRBJ1-6, the full variable domain reads GAGVSQSPSNKVTEKGKDVELRCDPISGHTALYWYRQSLGQGLEFLIYFQGNSAPDKSGLPSDRFSAERTGGSVSTLTIQRTQQEDSAVYLCASSIQPLGQGYNSPLHFGNGTRLTVT.